These 4 T cell receptor beta chains were all obtained from the same sample, sequenced in a study of cytotoxic CD8 clonotypes in ibrutinib-treated CLL. Measured with immunoSEQ multiplex PCR; TCRdb has only the in-frame clones, and not every one. The sample includes under 150,000 clones, under 95% of them seen just once. Source: PBMCs, taken after 12 months of ibrutinib treatment. All receptors come from a human donor with chronic lymphocytic leukemia.

The table lists this clone with a few counts. The chain joins TRBV9 to TRBJ1-2, with unresolved D. Germline V CDR1 and CDR2: SGDLS, YYNGEE. Trimming left V 0 bases short and J 6 bases short, with 12 bases between. CDR3 length: 14 residues. The CDR3 DNA follows: TGTGCCAGCAGCGTAGCGGTGGGTTGGAATGGCTACACCTTC. This sequence encodes CASSVAVGWNGYTF.

The chain recombines TRBV18 with TRBJ2-7; D gene uncertain. CDR1 and CDR2 from the germline V gene are KGHSH and LQKENI. The V and J ends lost 5 bases and 3 bases respectively, with 14 bases between them. This CDR3 has 14 residues. CDR3 sequence: CASSATYRNYEQYF. The CDR3 coding sequence is TGTGCCAGCTCAGCGACATATCGTAACTACGAGCAGTACTTC.

The chain recombines TRBV19 with TRBJ2-4; tentatively, D is TRBD2 (6 bases). Trimming pared 7 bases from V and 1 base from J, leaving 8 bases between. The CDR3 loop spans 13 amino acids. CDR1 and CDR2 (germline): LNHDA, SQIVND (reference sequence). The CDR3, as DNA: TGTGCCAGTATGGAGGGGGCCAAAAACATTCAGTACTTC. The encoded protein is CASMEGAKNIQYF.

This clone was seen just once. The chain employs TRBV28 and TRBJ2-5; D perhaps matches TRBD2 (6 bases). This CDR3 comprises 15 residues. Germline V lookup: CDR1 MDHEN, CDR2 SYDVKM. Trimming left V 6 bases short and J 4 bases short, with 18 bases between. CDR3 residues: CASSSAGPEGETQYF. The CDR3, as DNA: TGTGCCAGCAGCTCGGCCGGGCCGGAGGGAGAGACCCAGTACTTC. Looking up the rest from reference TRBV28 and TRBJ2-5 gives the full variable domain: DVKVTQSSRYLVKRTGEKVFLECVQDMDHENMFWYRQDPGLGLRLIYFSYDVKMKEKGDIPEGYSVSREKKERFSLILESASTNQTSMYLCASSSAGPEGETQYFGPGTRLLVL.